This T cell receptor (beta chain) was observed in a study of shared clonotypes between healthy human individuals. Findings of the study overall: With few donors, the genetic and exposure-history diversity represented was limited.

Study donors comprised healthy, HIV-negative adults devoid of recent acute infection or vaccination. Everyone who donated was a Caucasian adult who lived in Nashville, Tennessee. The CDR3 covers 12 residues. The germline CDR1 and CDR2 sequences are SEHNR and FQNEAQ (reference sequence). V lost 1 base and J lost 7, with 8 bases in between. Concerning this clone itself: Its target is unknown.

Some clones are missing from TCRdb's copy, which holds only in-frame ones; the method was immunoSEQ multiplex PCR. The sample records about 100,000 clones, about 70% being singletons. The rearrangement links TRBV7-9 to TRBJ2-7; no definite D call. This sequence originates from a woman aged 25 to 39 in good health. Sequencing input: memory CD8+ T cells sorted from blood. Subset defined: CD45RO+ cells pooled with CCR7-negative TemRA cells. CDR3 sequence (DNA): TGTGCCAGCAGCTTAGGAGAAAGGGAGCAGTACTTC. This gives the protein CASSLGEREQYF.